A selection of T cell receptor beta chains follows, all from one sample in a study of response to subunit inactivated influenza vaccine. MiXCR, run by TCRdb on the RT-PCR reads, gives a single entry per CDR3 protein. The sample shows roughly 670,000 distinct CDR3 sequences, approximately 14% of them seen only once. Here the sequenced sample was PBMCs from blood, taken roughly 15 days before vaccination. The receptors here all came from a man between 45 and 60 years old who received an inactivated influenza vaccine. Each CDR3 is given with its conserved first and last residue. A D gene is named only where the DNA matches it firmly. The listing skips clone size in some rows; elsewhere it reads once, few, many or a size class.

V gene: TRBV4-1
J gene: TRBJ1-6
D gene: .
clone size: .
CDR3 DNA: TGCGCCAGCAGCCAAGTGCCGTATAATTCACCCCTCCACTTT
CDR3 protein: CASSQVPYNSPLHF

V gene: TRBV15
J gene: TRBJ2-1
D gene: TRBD2
clone size: .
CDR3 DNA: TGTGCCACCAGTAGGGACTATTACAATGAGCAGTTCTTC
CDR3 protein: CATSRDYYNEQFF

V gene: TRBV4-3
J gene: TRBJ2-3
D gene: TRBD2
clone size: .
CDR3 DNA: TGCGCCAGCAGCCAAGAATGGCGTGCTAGCGGGGCCCTCCCAGATACGCAGTATTTT
CDR3 protein: CASSQEWRASGALPDTQYF

V gene: TRBV18
J gene: TRBJ2-7
D gene: TRBD1
clone size: few
CDR3 DNA: TGTGCCAGCTCACGTACAGGGGGGTCGTCCTACGAGCAGTACTTC
CDR3 protein: CASSRTGGSSYEQYF

V gene: TRBV7-9
J gene: TRBJ2-7
D gene: .
clone size: .
CDR3 DNA: TGTGCCAGCAGCTTAGCTAGAACCTACTACTTC
CDR3 protein: CASSLARTYYF

V gene: TRBV7-3
J gene: TRBJ2-1
D gene: .
clone size: .
CDR3 DNA: TGTGCCAGCAGCCCCCAAGGGAGAGGTGTTGAGCAGTTCTTC
CDR3 protein: CASSPQGRGVEQFF

V gene: TRBV7-2
J gene: TRBJ1-4
D gene: .
clone size: .
CDR3 DNA: TGTGCCAGCAGCCCGGACAGAACACCTCCGAAACTGTTTTTT
CDR3 protein: CASSPDRTPPKLFF

V gene: TRBV2
J gene: TRBJ2-7
D gene: .
clone size: .
CDR3 DNA: TGTGCCAGCAGTGAGTTCCGGAACTACGAGCAGTACTTC
CDR3 protein: CASSEFRNYEQYF

V gene: TRBV28
J gene: TRBJ2-2
D gene: .
clone size: many
CDR3 DNA: TGTGCCAGCAGTGGGGCGAACACCGGGGAGCTGTTTTTT
CDR3 protein: CASSGANTGELFF

V gene: TRBV20-1
J gene: TRBJ2-5
D gene: TRBD2
clone size: .
CDR3 DNA: TGCAGTGCTAAACCCAGCGGGATAGGAAAAGAGACCCAGTACTTC
CDR3 protein: CSAKPSGIGKETQYF

V gene: TRBV21-1
J gene: TRBJ1-2
D gene: .
clone size: .
CDR3 DNA: TGTGCCAGCAACATTACAACCGGGACAGGGTACTTAGGTGGATATGGCTACACCTTC
CDR3 protein: CASNITTGTGYLGGYGYTF

V gene: TRBV3-1
J gene: TRBJ2-2
D gene: TRBD2
clone size: few
CDR3 DNA: TGTGCCAGCAGCCCGATGGGCGGGAGTAGTTCCGGGGAGCTGTTTTTT
CDR3 protein: CASSPMGGSSSGELFF

V gene: TRBV15
J gene: TRBJ2-7
D gene: .
clone size: .
CDR3 DNA: TGTGCCACCAGCAGAGATCCCCAGGGTTACGAGCAGTACTTC
CDR3 protein: CATSRDPQGYEQYF

V gene: TRBV9
J gene: TRBJ2-3
D gene: .
clone size: .
CDR3 DNA: TGTGCCAGCAGCATCCGGGACGCGAGCACAGATACGCAGTATTTT
CDR3 protein: CASSIRDASTDTQYF

V gene: TRBV9
J gene: TRBJ2-7
D gene: .
clone size: .
CDR3 DNA: TGTGCCAGCAGCGTAGGAGGGAACCCCTACGAGCAGTACTTC
CDR3 protein: CASSVGGNPYEQYF

V gene: TRBV5-4
J gene: TRBJ2-7
D gene: .
clone size: .
CDR3 DNA: TGTGCCAGCAGCTTGTTCCGCGACGAGCAGTACTTC
CDR3 protein: CASSLFRDEQYF

V gene: TRBV11-2
J gene: TRBJ1-1
D gene: .
clone size: few
CDR3 DNA: TGTGCCAGCAGCTTAAGTCCAGGGGACGGAGGCACTGAAGCTTTCTTT
CDR3 protein: CASSLSPGDGGTEAFF

V gene: TRBV25-1
J gene: TRBJ2-1
D gene: .
clone size: few
CDR3 DNA: TGTGCCAGCAGTCAAAGAGGCACCTCCTCCTACAATGAGCAGTTCTTC
CDR3 protein: CASSQRGTSSYNEQFF

V gene: TRBV10-3
J gene: TRBJ2-7
D gene: .
clone size: many
CDR3 DNA: TGTGCCATCAGTGCCGGAGGGGTTTACGAGCAGTACTTC
CDR3 protein: CAISAGGVYEQYF

V gene: TRBV9
J gene: TRBJ2-5
D gene: .
clone size: many
CDR3 DNA: TGTGCCAGCAGCGTCGGTAGCCTTGGAGAGACCCAGTACTTC
CDR3 protein: CASSVGSLGETQYF

V gene: TRBV5-1
J gene: TRBJ2-2
D gene: TRBD1
clone size: .
CDR3 DNA: TGCGCCAGCAGATCCCCGGGACAGGGGACCGTAGGGGAGCTGTTTTTT
CDR3 protein: CASRSPGQGTVGELFF

V gene: TRBV2
J gene: TRBJ2-1
D gene: TRBD1
clone size: few
CDR3 DNA: TGTGCCAGCAGTGCGACATGGACAGGCTTTTGGAATGAGCAGTTCTTC
CDR3 protein: CASSATWTGFWNEQFF

V gene: TRBV5-5
J gene: TRBJ1-4
D gene: TRBD1
clone size: few
CDR3 DNA: TGTGCCAGCAGCTTGAAGGGGGCCTTTAATGAAAAACTGTTTTTT
CDR3 protein: CASSLKGAFNEKLFF

V gene: TRBV27
J gene: TRBJ2-1
D gene: TRBD2
clone size: .
CDR3 DNA: TGTGCCAGCACCCAACTAGCGGGAGGGCTGGGCTACAATGAGCAGTTCTTC
CDR3 protein: CASTQLAGGLGYNEQFF

V gene: TRBV12-3/TRBV12-4
J gene: TRBJ1-6
D gene: .
clone size: few
CDR3 DNA: TGTGCCAGCAGGGTAGGGGCTGTAGGTAATTCACCCCTCCACTTT
CDR3 protein: CASRVGAVGNSPLHF

V gene: TRBV7-8
J gene: TRBJ2-5
D gene: .
clone size: .
CDR3 DNA: TGTGCCAGCAGCTTTTGGGACTCAGGGAAGACCCAGTACTTC
CDR3 protein: CASSFWDSGKTQYF

V gene: TRBV18
J gene: TRBJ1-1
D gene: .
clone size: .
CDR3 DNA: TGTGCCAGCTCACCGTCTGTGGGGGGGAACACTGAAGCTTTCTTT
CDR3 protein: CASSPSVGGNTEAFF

V gene: TRBV20-1
J gene: TRBJ1-5
D gene: .
clone size: many
CDR3 DNA: TGCAGTGCTAGAGGATCGGGATATAGCAATCAGCCCCAGCATTTT
CDR3 protein: CSARGSGYSNQPQHF